This T cell receptor beta chain appears in the sequencing data of a study of blood T cells in healthy people across ages. Trimming took off 2 bases at V and 2 bases at J, with 12 bases between the two ends. Germline assignment: CDR1 MNHNS and CDR2 SASEGT. This CDR3 contains 16 residues. Donors ranged from roughly 6 to 100 years old and were healthy Caucasians in Russia. Sample-barcoded 5' priming and a J-beta primer mix drove a second PCR of about 6 to 11 cycles. TCRdb re-called the 5' RACE reads with MiXCR, one entry per CDR3 protein. Among about 570,000 distinct CDR3 sequences, 27% were seen once, and the ten largest hold less than 20%.

The sequence came from a woman aged 70-85 years in good health. Input material: blood. J is TRBJ2-2 and V is TRBV6-1; D is ambiguous. The CDR3 nucleotides read TGTGCCAGCAGTGAACGTGGCGGAGCTAACACCGGGGAGCTGTTTTTT. Its translation is CASSERGGANTGELFF.